This record concerns one T cell receptor beta chain sequence. These data come from a study of blood T cell repertoires in COVID-19. The CDR3 extends over 12 amino acids. The V end lost 8 bases, the J end lost 7 bases, and 12 bases lay between the germline ends. Looked up from germline, CDR1 is GTSNPN and CDR2 is SVGIG (reference sequence). Method: immunoSEQ multiplex PCR; TCRdb's copy keeps in-frame clones and lacks some. The data hold around 68,000 clones, with around 87% observed a single time. This TCR was sampled from a man aged 40-49 years with COVID-19, enrolled during active disease. The sequenced sample was peripheral blood. V usage is TRBV30 and J usage is TRBJ1-6; D ambiguous. The CDR3 region is CAGKIPNSPLHF. The CDR3 bases are TGTGCCGGGAAAATTCCAAATTCACCCCTCCACTTT.